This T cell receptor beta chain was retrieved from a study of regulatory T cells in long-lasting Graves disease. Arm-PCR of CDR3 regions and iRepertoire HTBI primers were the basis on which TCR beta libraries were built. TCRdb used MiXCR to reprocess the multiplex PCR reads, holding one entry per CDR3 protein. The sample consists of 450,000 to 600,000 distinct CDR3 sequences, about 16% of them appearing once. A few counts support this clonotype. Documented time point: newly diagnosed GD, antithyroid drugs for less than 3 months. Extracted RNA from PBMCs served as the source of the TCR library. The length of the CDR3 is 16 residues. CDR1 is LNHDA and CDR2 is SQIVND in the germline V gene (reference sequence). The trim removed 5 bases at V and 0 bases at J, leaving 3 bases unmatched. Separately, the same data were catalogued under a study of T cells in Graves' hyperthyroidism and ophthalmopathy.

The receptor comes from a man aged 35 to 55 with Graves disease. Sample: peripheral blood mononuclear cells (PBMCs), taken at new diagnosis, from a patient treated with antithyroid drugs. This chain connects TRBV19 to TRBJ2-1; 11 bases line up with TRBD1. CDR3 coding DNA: TGTGCCAGTAGTCCCGGGACAGGGGGCTCCTACAATGAGCAGTTCTTC. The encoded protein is CASSPGTGGSYNEQFF. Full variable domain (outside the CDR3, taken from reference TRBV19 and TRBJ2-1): DGGITQSPKYLFRKEGQNVTLSCEQNLNHDAMYWYRQDPGQGLRLIYYSQIVNDFQKGDIAEGYSVSREKKESFPLTVTSAQKNPTAFYLCASSPGTGGSYNEQFFGPGTRLTVL.